This T cell receptor beta chain was captured in a study of blood T cell repertoires in COVID-19. Study at large: The United States, Italy and Spain were the sources of the acute and convalescent COVID-19 samples. T cells, B-cell-depleted T cells, or PBMCs supplied cDNA or gDNA.

Methods used by the authors: Reference gene primer amplification gave estimated nucleated cell counts. Assay: immunoSEQ multiplex PCR; the TCRdb copy retains only in-frame clones and omits some. V and J calls and clone size come straight from that table; D and trimming were deduced from the DNA. The sample consists of around 250,000 clones, over 70% of them appearing once. This clone was seen only a few times. Sequenced: peripheral blood. The sequence derives from a man older than 75 with acute or convalescent COVID-19.

This CDR3 is CASSPGQLNQPQHF. The CDR3 coding sequence is TGTGCCAGCAGCCCGGGACAACTAAATCAGCCCCAGCATTTT. This chain uses TRBV6-2 or TRBV6-3 with TRBJ1-5, with D maybe TRBD1 (6 bases). Trimming stripped 6 bases from V and 4 bases from J, with 13 bases between. This CDR3 contains 14 residues. Germline V gives CDR1 MNHEY, CDR2 SVGEGT.